Sequencing of this TCR beta chain was carried out in a study of T-cell memory formation after mild COVID-19. TCRdb used MiXCR to reprocess the 5' RACE reads, holding one entry per CDR3 protein. The table includes under 200,000 distinct CDR3 sequences, 30% to 35% detected once. Per the germline V gene, CDR1 is MNHEY and CDR2 is SVGAGI. The CDR3 covers 15 residues. V was clipped by 0 bases and J by 4 bases, with 10 bases between them. This clonotype was detected only a few times. The sequenced sample was PBMCs or a T cell subset sorted from them (not recorded which). This sequence originates from an adult woman who had mild COVID-19 (a few samples of this study predate the infection). Cell type and time point are not known. The rearrangement joins TRBV6-5 to TRBJ1-3; TRBD1 might be the D (5 bases). The CDR3 protein is CASSYSLRGGNTIYF. The DNA for the CDR3 is TGTGCCAGCAGTTACTCGCTCCGGGGCGGAAACACCATATATTTT.